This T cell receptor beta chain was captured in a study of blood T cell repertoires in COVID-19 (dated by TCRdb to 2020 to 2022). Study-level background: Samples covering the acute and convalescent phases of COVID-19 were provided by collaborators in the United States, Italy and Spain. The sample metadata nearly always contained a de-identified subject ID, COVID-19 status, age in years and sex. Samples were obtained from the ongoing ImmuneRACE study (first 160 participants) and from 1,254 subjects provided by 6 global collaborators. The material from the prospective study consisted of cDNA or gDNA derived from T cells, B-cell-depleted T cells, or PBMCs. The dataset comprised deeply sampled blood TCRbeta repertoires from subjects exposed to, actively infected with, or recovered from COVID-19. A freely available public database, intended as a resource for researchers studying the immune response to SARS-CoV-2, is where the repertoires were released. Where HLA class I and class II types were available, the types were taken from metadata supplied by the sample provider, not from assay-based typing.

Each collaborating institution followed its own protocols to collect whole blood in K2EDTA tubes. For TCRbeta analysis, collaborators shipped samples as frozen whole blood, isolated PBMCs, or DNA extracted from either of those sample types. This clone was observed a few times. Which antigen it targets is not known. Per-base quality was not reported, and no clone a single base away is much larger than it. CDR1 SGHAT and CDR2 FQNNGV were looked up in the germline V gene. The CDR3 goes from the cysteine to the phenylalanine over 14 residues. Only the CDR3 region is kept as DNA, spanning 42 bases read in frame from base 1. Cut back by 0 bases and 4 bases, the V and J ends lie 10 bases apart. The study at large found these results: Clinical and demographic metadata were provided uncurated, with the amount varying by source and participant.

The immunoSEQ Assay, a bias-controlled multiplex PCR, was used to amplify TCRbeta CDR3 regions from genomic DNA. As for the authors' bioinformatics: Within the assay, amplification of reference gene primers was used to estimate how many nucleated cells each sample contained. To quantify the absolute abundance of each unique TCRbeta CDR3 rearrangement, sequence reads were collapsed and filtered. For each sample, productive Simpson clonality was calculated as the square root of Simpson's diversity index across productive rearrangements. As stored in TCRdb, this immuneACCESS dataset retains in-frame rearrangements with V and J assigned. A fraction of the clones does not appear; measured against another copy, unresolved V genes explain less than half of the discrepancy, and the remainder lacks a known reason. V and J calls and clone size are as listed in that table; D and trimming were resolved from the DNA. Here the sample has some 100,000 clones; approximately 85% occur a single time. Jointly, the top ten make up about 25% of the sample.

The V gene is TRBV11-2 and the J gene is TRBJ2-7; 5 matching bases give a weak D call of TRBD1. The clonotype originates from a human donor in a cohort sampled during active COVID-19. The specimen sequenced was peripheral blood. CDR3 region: CASSLDRVNYEQYF. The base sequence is TGTGCCAGCAGCTTAGACAGGGTGAATTACGAGCAGTACTTC.